Included here is one T cell receptor beta chain sequence, with context. The germline gene is not matched at one end of the junction; a read error may be the cause. The entry originates in a study of blood T cell repertoires in COVID-19. The overall study: Spain, Italy and the United States supplied samples that represented acute and convalescent COVID-19.

Assay used: immunoSEQ multiplex PCR; TCRdb lists only in-frame clones, some missing. The table shows around 40,000 clones, with 70% to 90% occurring only once. CDR1 and CDR2 (germline): MRHNA, SNTAGT. CDR3 length: 14 amino acids. The receptor's source is a human donor in a cohort sampled during active COVID-19. J is TRBJ2-3 and V is TRBV6-4, with a weak D call TRBD1 (6 bases). Sequenced: peripheral blood. The CDR3 DNA reads as TGTGCCAGCAGTGTCGAGGGACACACAGATATGCAGTATTTT. Encoded protein: CASSVEGHTDMQYF.